This TCR beta chain was observed in a study of Ad26.COV2.S vaccination and SARS-CoV-2 variants. Clones were sequenced by immunoSEQ multiplex PCR, and TCRdb holds only the in-frame ones, with some missing. The sample lists roughly 320,000 clones; around four fifths were seen once. Trimming took 4 bases from V and 0 from J; bases not matched to a gene: 2. The length of the CDR3 is 14 residues. Germline V lookup: CDR1 MNHNY, CDR2 SVGAGI (reference sequence). Treatment meaning: around 19 received Ad26.COV2.S at low or high dose, single or two shots; roughly 5 received placebo; per-sample allocation not given. Sample collection was performed on day 63 after the first vaccine or placebo injection.

This TCR was sampled from a person aged 18-60 years who received the Ad26.COV2.S COVID-19 vaccine or a placebo. The chain couples TRBV6-6 to TRBJ2-7; 8 bases line up with TRBD1. This specimen was peripheral blood, taken in a trial of Ad26.COV2.S vaccine versus placebo. The CDR3 is CASSSTGASYEQYF. The CDR3 region has the DNA TGTGCCAGCAGTTCGACAGGGGCCTCCTACGAGCAGTACTTC.